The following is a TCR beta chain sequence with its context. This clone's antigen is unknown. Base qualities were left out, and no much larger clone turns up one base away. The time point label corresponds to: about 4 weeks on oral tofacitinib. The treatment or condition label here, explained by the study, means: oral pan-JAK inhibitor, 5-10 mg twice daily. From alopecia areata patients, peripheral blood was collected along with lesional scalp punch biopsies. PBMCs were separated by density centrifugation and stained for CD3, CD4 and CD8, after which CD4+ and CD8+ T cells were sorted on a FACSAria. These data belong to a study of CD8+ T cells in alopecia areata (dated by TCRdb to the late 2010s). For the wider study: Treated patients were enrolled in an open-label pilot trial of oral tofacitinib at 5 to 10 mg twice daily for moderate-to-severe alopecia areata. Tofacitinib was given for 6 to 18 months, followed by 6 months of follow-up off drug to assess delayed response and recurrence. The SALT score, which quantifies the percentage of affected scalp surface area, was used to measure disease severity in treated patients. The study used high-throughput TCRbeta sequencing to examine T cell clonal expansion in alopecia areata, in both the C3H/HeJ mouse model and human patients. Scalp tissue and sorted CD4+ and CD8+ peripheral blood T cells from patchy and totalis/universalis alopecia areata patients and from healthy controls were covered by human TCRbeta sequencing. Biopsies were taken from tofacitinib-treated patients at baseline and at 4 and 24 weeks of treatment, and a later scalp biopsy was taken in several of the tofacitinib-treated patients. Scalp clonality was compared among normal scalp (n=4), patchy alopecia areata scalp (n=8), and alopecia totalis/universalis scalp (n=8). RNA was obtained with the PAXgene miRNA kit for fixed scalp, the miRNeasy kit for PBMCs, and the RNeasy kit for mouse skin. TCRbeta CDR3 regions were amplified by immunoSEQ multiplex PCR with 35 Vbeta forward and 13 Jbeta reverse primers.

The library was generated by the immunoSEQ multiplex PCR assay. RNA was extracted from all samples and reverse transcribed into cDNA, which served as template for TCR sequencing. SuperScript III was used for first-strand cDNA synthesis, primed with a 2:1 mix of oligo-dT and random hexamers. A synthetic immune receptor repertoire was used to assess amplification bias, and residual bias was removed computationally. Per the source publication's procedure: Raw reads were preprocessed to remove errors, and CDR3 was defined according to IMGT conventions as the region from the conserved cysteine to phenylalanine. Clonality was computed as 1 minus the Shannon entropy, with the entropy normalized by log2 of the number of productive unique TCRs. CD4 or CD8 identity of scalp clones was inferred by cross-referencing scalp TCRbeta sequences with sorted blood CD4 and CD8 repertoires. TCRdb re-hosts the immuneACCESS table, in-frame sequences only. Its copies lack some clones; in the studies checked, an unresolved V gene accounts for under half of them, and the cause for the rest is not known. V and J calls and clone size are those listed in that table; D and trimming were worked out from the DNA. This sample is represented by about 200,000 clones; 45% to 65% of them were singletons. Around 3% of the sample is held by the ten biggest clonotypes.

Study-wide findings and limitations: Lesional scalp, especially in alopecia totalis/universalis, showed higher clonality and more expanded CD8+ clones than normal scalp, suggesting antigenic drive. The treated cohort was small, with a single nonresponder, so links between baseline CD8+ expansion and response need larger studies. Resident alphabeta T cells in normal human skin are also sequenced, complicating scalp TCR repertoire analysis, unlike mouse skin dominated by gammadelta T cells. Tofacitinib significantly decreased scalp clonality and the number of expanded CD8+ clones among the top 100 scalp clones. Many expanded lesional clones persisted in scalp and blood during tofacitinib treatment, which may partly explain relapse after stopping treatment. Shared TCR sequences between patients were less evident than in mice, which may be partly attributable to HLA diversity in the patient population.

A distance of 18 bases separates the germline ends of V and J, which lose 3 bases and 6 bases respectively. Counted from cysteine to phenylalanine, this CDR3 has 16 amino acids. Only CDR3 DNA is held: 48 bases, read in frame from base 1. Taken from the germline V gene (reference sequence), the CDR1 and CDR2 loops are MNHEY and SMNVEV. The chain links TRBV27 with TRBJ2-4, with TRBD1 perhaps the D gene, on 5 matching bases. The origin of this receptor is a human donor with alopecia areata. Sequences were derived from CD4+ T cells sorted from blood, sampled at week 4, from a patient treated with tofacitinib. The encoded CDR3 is CASSFGSSGIGNIQYF. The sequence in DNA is TGTGCCAGCAGTTTCGGCTCTTCAGGGATCGGAAACATTCAGTACTTC.